This passage covers 15 T cell receptor beta chains from one sample sequenced in a study of CD8 T cells in ankylosing spondylitis. TCRdb fed the 5' RACE reads into MiXCR, producing one record per CDR3 protein. The table lists 25,000 to 35,000 distinct CDR3 sequences, 14% of them singletons. Sequencing used blood. The receptors shown here come from a male donor with ankylosing spondylitis or in good health (not recorded which).

In its sample, this clonotype was seen a few times. The gene calls are TRBV7-9 and TRBJ2-2; no definite D call. The germline gives CDR1 SEHNR, CDR2 FQNEAQ (reference sequence). The CDR3 contains 13 residues. V lost 1 base to trimming and J lost 7 bases, with 7 bases between them. The CDR3 coding sequence is TGTGCCAGCAGCTTAGAAAATTACGGGGAGCTGTTTTTT. Translated: CASSLENYGELFF.

The sample holds a few counts of this clonotype. This chain uses TRBV5-1 with TRBJ2-6; 10 nucleotides line up with TRBD1. Germline V CDR1 and CDR2: SGHRS, YFSETQ. There are 14 residues in the CDR3. V was clipped by 7 bases and J by 4 bases; unmatched bases: 2. CDR3 DNA: TGCGCCAGCGGGACAGGGGTCGGGGCCAACGTCCTGACTTTC. Translated: CASGTGVGANVLTF. Combining the CDR3 with reference TRBV5-1 and TRBJ2-6 gives the whole variable domain KAGVTQTPRYLIKTRGQQVTLSCSPISGHRSVSWYQQTPGQGLQFLFEYFSETQRNKGNFPGRFSGRQFSNSRSEMNVSTLELGDSALYLCASGTGVGANVLTFGAGSRLTVL.

This clonotype appeared a few times. The rearrangement joins TRBV2 to TRBJ2-5; 7 bases are shared with TRBD2. The CDR3 is 14 residues long. Trimming took 2 bases from V and 5 from J; bases not matched to a gene: 5. In germline, CDR1 is SNHLY, CDR2 FYNNEI. CDR3: CASSEPGGRETQYF. CDR3 coding DNA: TGTGCCAGCAGTGAACCGGGGGGACGGGAGACCCAGTACTTC. Full variable domain (outside the CDR3, taken from reference TRBV2 and TRBJ2-5): EPEVTQTPSHQVTQMGQEVILRCVPISNHLYFYWYRQILGQKVEFLVSFYNNEISEKSEIFDDQFSVERPDGSNFTLKIRSTKLEDSAMYFCASSEPGGRETQYFGPGTRLLVL.

The rearrangement joins TRBV7-2 to TRBJ2-3; possibly TRBD1 for D (6 bases). Trimming took 1 base from V and 1 from J, leaving 18 bases between them. CDR3 length: 18 residues. Per the germline V gene, CDR1 is SGHTA and CDR2 is FQGNSA. The CDR3: CASSLGGGAGVGTDTQYF. The CDR3 nucleotides are TGTGCCAGCAGCTTAGGAGGGGGAGCAGGGGTTGGCACAGATACGCAGTATTTT. Full variable domain (outside the CDR3, taken from reference TRBV7-2 and TRBJ2-3): GAGVSQSPSNKVTEKGKDVELRCDPISGHTALYWYRQSLGQGLEFLIYFQGNSAPDKSGLPSDRFSAERTGGSVSTLTIQRTQQEDSAVYLCASSLGGGAGVGTDTQYFGPGTRLTVL.

A few counts support this clonotype. The chain employs TRBV20-1 and TRBJ2-3, with D hard to call. Trimming shortened V by 5 bases and J by 5 bases, and 5 bases separated the two germline ends. The CDR3 consists of 10 residues. The germline V gene encodes CDR1 DFQATT and CDR2 SNEGSKA (reference sequence). CDR3 sequence reads: CSALLDTQYF. The CDR3 region has the DNA TGCAGTGCTCTACTAGATACGCAGTATTTT.

This clonotype showed up just a few times. The chain uses TRBV4-3 and TRBJ2-5; no reliable D call. Trimming removed 0 bases from V and 5 bases from J, with 10 bases in between. The CDR3 spans 14 residues. Germline CDR1 and CDR2: LGHNA and YSLEER. As DNA, the CDR3 is TGCGCCAGCAGCCAAGATTCCCTGGGGGAGACCCAGTACTTC. It is translated as CASSQDSLGETQYF.

The rearrangement links TRBV12-3 or TRBV12-4 to TRBJ2-3; 7 bases fit TRBD2. The CDR3 has 14 residues. V gave up 5 bases and J gave up 8 bases; unmatched junction bases: 10. CDR3: CASSRGGEGGTQYF. The CDR3, as DNA: TGTGCCAGCAGTCGGGGAGGGGAGGGAGGTACGCAGTATTTT.

The genes are TRBV20-1 and TRBJ1-2; D unresolved. This CDR3 region has 12 residues. Looked up from germline, CDR1 is DFQATT and CDR2 is SNEGSKA (reference sequence). Trimming removed 4 bases from V and 7 bases from J, with 13 bases in between. The CDR3 DNA sequence: TGCAGTGCTACGAGTGGGTTAGGTGGCTACACCTTC. It specifies CSATSGLGGYTF.

The chain has TRBV4-2 and TRBJ2-5, with D hard to call. Between the trimmed V and J ends, which lost 0 bases and 4 bases, there was a span of 15 bases. The germline V gene encodes CDR1 LGHNA and CDR2 YNFKEQ. This CDR3 has 16 amino acids. This chain's CDR3 is CASSQEEAASPETQYF. The CDR3 bases are TGTGCCAGCAGCCAAGAAGAAGCTGCTTCTCCAGAGACCCAGTACTTC.

This chain uses TRBV28 with TRBJ2-7; D is unclear. With 2 bases removed from V and 4 bases from J, the gap between germline ends came to 9 bases. The CDR3 has 13 residues. The germline gives CDR1 MDHEN, CDR2 SYDVKM. The CDR3 DNA sequence: TGTGCCAGCAGTTTACCAGGTAGATACGAGCAGTACTTC. It yields the protein CASSLPGRYEQYF.

This clonotype was detected a few times. This sequence joins TRBV29-1 and TRBJ1-1; D remains unclear. The CDR3 length is 12 residues. V was pared by 7 bases and J by 1 base, with 10 bases between. Germline CDR1 is SQVTM and CDR2 is ANQGSEA. The CDR3 nucleotides read TGCAGCGCAATCCGAAAGAACACTGAAGCTTTCTTT. Residues: CSAIRKNTEAFF.

The chain uses TRBV12-3 or TRBV12-4 and TRBJ1-1; 7 nucleotides align to TRBD1. The CDR3 is 16 amino acids. V lost 6 bases and J lost 3; bases outside the gene matches: 13. The DNA for the CDR3 is TGTGCCAGCAGCCCTTCAACAGGGGCGGTCGACACTGAAGCTTTCTTT. Its protein product is CASSPSTGAVDTEAFF.

This chain connects TRBV10-3 to TRBJ1-6, with D tentatively TRBD1 (5 bases). The V gene's germline CDR1 is ENHRY and CDR2 SYGVKD. V was shortened by 3 bases and J by 7 bases, with 13 bases between the two germline ends. The CDR3 is made up of 15 amino acids. CDR3 amino acids: CAISDLVRGNSPLHF. CDR3 in DNA: TGTGCCATCAGTGATTTGGTGCGGGGGAATTCACCCCTCCACTTT.

This clonotype has just a few counts. This may be a read error, as it is one base from a much larger clone. This chain connects TRBV20-1 to TRBJ1-2, with no clear D. Germline CDR1 is DFQATT and CDR2 is SNEGSKA (reference sequence). The CDR3 has 12 residues. The CDR3 nucleotides are TGCAGTCCTAGAGACTTAGTAGGTGGCTACACCTTC. Translating it yields CSPRDLVGGYTF.

The V gene is TRBV20-1, the J gene TRBJ2-5; the D gene is possibly TRBD1 (5 bases). CDR3 length: 12 residues. The germline V gene has CDR1 DFQATT and CDR2 SNEGSKA (reference sequence). V lost 1 base to trimming and J lost 5 bases, with 8 bases between them. Here the CDR3 reads CSARGGEETQYF. Here the CDR3 DNA reads TGCAGTGCTAGAGGGGGCGAGGAGACCCAGTACTTC.